A selection of T cell receptor beta chains follows, all from one sample in a study of CD8 T cells in Susac syndrome. TCRdb processed the immunoSEQ multiplex PCR reads anew with MiXCR; each CDR3 protein has one entry. The top ten hold more than 0.08% of the sample, which has over 150,000 distinct CDR3 sequences, around 94% seen once. Sequencing used CD4+ T cells from PBMCs. The receptor set was obtained from a human donor with Susac syndrome. CDR3s include the opening cysteine and the closing phenylalanine or tryptophan. A row's size may be missing; if present it is once, few, many or a size class.

v_gene: TRBV29-1; abundance: .; j_gene: TRBJ2-5; CDR3aa: CSVGLDRTRTQYF
v_gene: TRBV5-1; abundance: .; j_gene: TRBJ1-1; CDR3aa: CASSFRGTSTEAFF
v_gene: TRBV27; abundance: .; j_gene: TRBJ1-5; CDR3aa: CASSRQVGNQPQHF
v_gene: TRBV15; abundance: .; j_gene: TRBJ1-2; CDR3aa: CATSRDRGQGYGYTF
v_gene: TRBV29-1; abundance: .; j_gene: TRBJ2-1; CDR3aa: CSVDVYNEQFF
v_gene: TRBV6-2/TRBV6-3; abundance: .; j_gene: TRBJ1-1; CDR3aa: CASSYPGDRRGGRYTEAFF
v_gene: TRBV19; abundance: .; j_gene: TRBJ1-6; CDR3aa: CASRRQRSNSPLHF
v_gene: TRBV5-4; abundance: .; j_gene: TRBJ2-2; CDR3aa: CASSLAGGWFGAGELFF
v_gene: TRBV18; abundance: .; j_gene: TRBJ1-1; CDR3aa: CASAPPLSGPAFF
v_gene: TRBV29-1; abundance: .; j_gene: TRBJ2-7; CDR3aa: CSVGLAGGVTYEQYF
v_gene: TRBV11-2; abundance: .; j_gene: TRBJ2-3; CDR3aa: CASSLSHRLAGVDTQYF
v_gene: TRBV6-2/TRBV6-3; abundance: .; j_gene: TRBJ2-1; CDR3aa: CASSYSVGEQFF
v_gene: TRBV24-1; abundance: .; j_gene: TRBJ2-3; CDR3aa: CATSDSTGVAQYF
v_gene: TRBV6-5; abundance: .; j_gene: TRBJ2-7; CDR3aa: CASSFGLAELYEQYF
v_gene: TRBV5-4; abundance: .; j_gene: TRBJ2-5; CDR3aa: CATASGSETQYF
v_gene: TRBV12-3/TRBV12-4; abundance: .; j_gene: TRBJ1-2; CDR3aa: CASSYGTGSGYTF
v_gene: TRBV6-6; abundance: .; j_gene: TRBJ2-1; CDR3aa: CASNPPSSGGEEQFF
v_gene: TRBV3-1; abundance: .; j_gene: TRBJ1-3; CDR3aa: CASSQVPGGNTIYF
v_gene: TRBV20-1; abundance: .; j_gene: TRBJ2-1; CDR3aa: CSAETGASSSYNEQFF
v_gene: TRBV29-1; abundance: .; j_gene: TRBJ1-2; CDR3aa: CSVLQGYYGYTF
v_gene: TRBV27; abundance: .; j_gene: TRBJ2-2; CDR3aa: CASSRLSTGELFF
v_gene: TRBV5-1; abundance: once; j_gene: TRBJ2-3; CDR3aa: CASSSNSMGVTDTQYF
v_gene: TRBV20-1; abundance: .; j_gene: TRBJ2-7; CDR3aa: CSARGTLALSYEQYF
v_gene: TRBV30; abundance: .; j_gene: TRBJ2-1; CDR3aa: CAWLAGRTYNEQFF
v_gene: TRBV6-5; abundance: .; j_gene: TRBJ2-7; CDR3aa: CASSWTSGSYEQYF
v_gene: TRBV2; abundance: .; j_gene: TRBJ2-5; CDR3aa: CASSESRGKETQYF
v_gene: TRBV20-1; abundance: .; j_gene: TRBJ2-2; CDR3aa: CSARVRYTGELFF
v_gene: TRBV20-1; abundance: .; j_gene: TRBJ2-3; CDR3aa: CSANAGPTDTQYF
v_gene: TRBV29-1; abundance: .; j_gene: TRBJ2-1; CDR3aa: CSVTPDLASRDEQFF
v_gene: TRBV6-6; abundance: .; j_gene: TRBJ2-7; CDR3aa: CASSYSDSSYEQYF
v_gene: TRBV23-1; abundance: .; j_gene: TRBJ2-7; CDR3aa: CANINYDEQYF
v_gene: TRBV11-2; abundance: few; j_gene: TRBJ1-5; CDR3aa: CASSLGVQALSNQPQHF
v_gene: TRBV20-1; abundance: .; j_gene: TRBJ1-5; CDR3aa: CSAREGAGGFNQPQHF
v_gene: TRBV2; abundance: once; j_gene: TRBJ1-1; CDR3aa: CASRRLNTEAFF
v_gene: TRBV29-1; abundance: .; j_gene: TRBJ1-1; CDR3aa: CSASGAMNTEAFF
v_gene: TRBV4-1; abundance: .; j_gene: TRBJ2-1; CDR3aa: CASSQDALTRGSYNEQFF
v_gene: TRBV24-1; abundance: .; j_gene: TRBJ1-2; CDR3aa: CATSDADGTYGYTF
v_gene: TRBV20-1; abundance: few; j_gene: TRBJ1-5; CDR3aa: CSARDRGLNQPQHF
v_gene: TRBV4-2; abundance: .; j_gene: TRBJ2-7; CDR3aa: CASSQGQRGSYEQYF
v_gene: TRBV20-1; abundance: .; j_gene: TRBJ2-7; CDR3aa: CSASGTTGYEQYF
v_gene: TRBV29-1; abundance: .; j_gene: TRBJ2-5; CDR3aa: CSVEVGGETQYF
v_gene: TRBV6-1; abundance: few; j_gene: TRBJ1-1; CDR3aa: CASASLGNTEAFF
v_gene: TRBV18; abundance: .; j_gene: TRBJ1-1; CDR3aa: CASSPRSELNTEAFF